The 8 T cell receptor beta chains given below trace back to one sample, sequenced in a study of blood T cell repertoires in COVID-19. Libraries were prepared by immunoSEQ multiplex PCR; TCRdb keeps only in-frame clonotypes and omits some of them. The table lists around 260,000 clones, 90% of them singletons. The specimen sequenced was PBMCs or T cells enriched from blood (not recorded which). The receptor source for this set is a woman aged 25 to 39 who had recovered from COVID-19.

This clone was seen a few times. V is TRBV5-6 and J is TRBJ2-2; perhaps TRBD1 as D (5 bases). The CDR3 has 14 residues. Trimming removed 7 bases from V and 0 bases from J, with 10 bases in between. The germline V gene encodes CDR1 SGHDT and CDR2 YYEEEE. The CDR3 DNA reads TGTGCCAGCCGACAGTCCGCGAACACCGGGGAGCTGTTTTTT. Protein sequence: CASRQSANTGELFF.

The chain recombines TRBV6-5 with TRBJ1-3; D is uncertain. V was shortened by 0 bases and J by 1 base, with 4 bases between the two germline ends. Germline CDR1 MNHEY, CDR2 SVGAGI. This CDR3 has 14 amino acids. The CDR3 reads CASSYSSSGNTIYF. CDR3 DNA sequence: TGTGCCAGCAGTTACTCCTCGTCTGGAAACACCATATATTTT.

V usage is TRBV2 and J usage is TRBJ2-3, with TRBD1 as a possible D gene (6 bases). The CDR3 covers 15 residues. The ends were cut back, 6 bases at V and 1 base at J, with 14 bases in the middle. The V gene's germline CDR1 is SNHLY and CDR2 FYNNEI. The CDR3 nucleotides are TGTGCCAGCAGCCTAGGACAGTCGGGCACAGATACGCAGTATTTT. Translating gives CASSLGQSGTDTQYF.

The V and J genes are TRBV30 and TRBJ2-1; 10 nucleotides line up with TRBD2. Trimming cost V 5 bases and J 3 bases; bases outside gene matches: 13. The CDR3 has 17 amino acids. CDR1 is GTSNPN, CDR2 SVGIG, per germline (reference sequence). CDR3 DNA sequence: TGTGCCTGGGAGGGGTCTAGCGGGAGTTTCCGCTACAATGAGCAGTTCTTC. Protein sequence: CAWEGSSGSFRYNEQFF.

The chain links TRBV27 to TRBJ1-6; D is unresolved. This CDR3 spans 12 amino acids. The V end lost 3 bases, the J end lost 8 bases, and 5 bases lay between the germline ends. The germline V gene has CDR1 MNHEY and CDR2 SMNVEV (reference sequence). The CDR3 spells CASSFFDSPLHF. In DNA, the CDR3 is TGTGCCAGCAGTTTTTTCGATTCACCCCTCCACTTT.

This chain links TRBV6-2 or TRBV6-3 with TRBJ1-1; no definite D call. Germline V gene sequence: CDR1 MNHEY, CDR2 SVGEGT. The CDR3 has 13 amino acids. V was clipped by 4 bases and J by 2 bases, with 8 bases between them. The CDR3 sequence: CASSSLLNTEAFF. CDR3 DNA: TGTGCCAGCAGTTCCCTCCTAAACACTGAAGCTTTCTTT.

The rearrangement uses TRBV6-1 and TRBJ2-1; D possibly corresponds to TRBD2 (5 bases). CDR1 is MNHNS, CDR2 SASEGT, per germline. Trimming pared 3 bases from V and 7 bases from J, leaving 13 bases between. The length of the CDR3 is 14 residues. CDR3 sequence reads: CASSESGTGNEQFF. The CDR3 DNA sequence: TGTGCCAGCAGTGAGAGCGGAACCGGGAATGAGCAGTTCTTC.

This chain uses TRBV4-3 with TRBJ2-1, with TRBD2 matching over 7 bases. The germline gives CDR1 LGHNA, CDR2 YSLEER. The V gene end was trimmed by 3 bases and the J gene end by 7 bases; junction bases not matched to a gene: 12. The CDR3 has 16 residues. CDR3 amino acids: CASSHQLALGTNEQFF. The DNA of the CDR3 is TGCGCCAGCAGCCACCAACTAGCGCTAGGTACAAATGAGCAGTTCTTC.